This passage covers 31 T cell receptor beta chains from one sample sequenced in a study of blood T cell repertoires in COVID-19. TCRdb keeps only in-frame clones here, not all; method: immunoSEQ multiplex PCR. The table has roughly 46,000 clones, about 88% seen once. The sample comprised PBMCs or T cells enriched from blood (not recorded which). These TCRs come from a woman in her fifties or sixties who had recovered from COVID-19.

V usage is TRBV6-5 and J usage is TRBJ2-6; tentative D call: TRBD1 (6 bases). V was clipped by 7 bases and J by 2 bases, with 9 bases between them. The germline CDR1 and CDR2 sequences are MNHEY and SVGAGI. The CDR3 covers 14 residues. The CDR3 bases are TGTGCCAGCACCTCAGGGGCTGGGGCCAACGTCCTGACTTTC. It yields the protein CASTSGAGANVLTF.

This sequence joins TRBV7-2 and TRBJ1-2; D is unclear. Trimming took off 1 base at V and 5 bases at J, with 14 bases between the two ends. This CDR3 has 15 residues. Germline loops: CDR1 SGHTA, CDR2 FQGNSA. In DNA form, the CDR3 reads TGTGCCAGCAGCTTAGAGCGGGTCGGAGGGTATGGCTACACCTTC. Translation gives CASSLERVGGYGYTF.

This clone was recorded only once. This chain uses TRBV28 with TRBJ2-2; a weak D match, TRBD2 (7 bases). Per germline, CDR1 MDHEN and CDR2 SYDVKM. The V end was cut by 6 bases, the J end by 7 bases, with 12 bases between. This CDR3 is built from 13 residues. CDR3 residues: CASRSGGHGELFF. Written as DNA, the CDR3 is TGTGCCAGCAGGTCCGGGGGGCACGGGGAGCTGTTTTTT.

The chain has TRBV7-2 and TRBJ1-1, with TRBD1 matching over 9 bases. CDR1 is SGHTA, CDR2 FQGNSA, per germline. V trimming: 0 bases; J trimming: 1 base; junction bases outside the gene matches: 0. This CDR3 comprises 15 residues. CDR3 residues: CASSLATGGNTEAFF. The CDR3, as DNA: TGTGCCAGCAGCTTAGCGACAGGGGGGAACACTGAAGCTTTCTTT.

V gene TRBV5-1 combines with J gene TRBJ2-5; 13 nucleotides match TRBD2. Germline CDR1 is SGHRS and CDR2 is YFSETQ. Losses at the gene ends were 4 bases for V and 8 bases for J; bases not matched to a gene: 11. The CDR3 runs 16 residues. The CDR3 nucleotides are TGCGCCAGCAGCCCCGGGACTAGCGGGACCCAATTAACCCAGTACTTC. Translated, it gives CASSPGTSGTQLTQYF. Filled out from reference TRBV5-1 and TRBJ2-5, the complete variable domain reads KAGVTQTPRYLIKTRGQQVTLSCSPISGHRSVSWYQQTPGQGLQFLFEYFSETQRNKGNFPGRFSGRQFSNSRSEMNVSTLELGDSALYLCASSPGTSGTQLTQYFGPGTRLLVL.

The J gene is TRBJ2-7, the V gene TRBV6-5; maybe TRBD2 (5 bases). The germline V gene has CDR1 MNHEY and CDR2 SVGAGI. This CDR3 region has 15 residues. V lost 5 bases, J lost 4 bases, and 18 bases lay in between. This CDR3 reads CASSPAYDSGYEQYF. The CDR3 DNA sequence: TGTGCCAGCAGTCCGGCCTACGACTCGGGGTACGAGCAGTACTTC.

The genes are TRBV7-2 and TRBJ1-4, with TRBD1 as a possible D gene (5 bases). V lost 5 bases and J lost 5, with 21 bases in between. This CDR3 has 17 residues. Germline CDR1 reads SGHTA; CDR2 reads FQGNSA. CDR3 sequence: CASSPHDRGVINEKLFF. Here the CDR3 DNA reads TGTGCCAGCAGCCCACACGACCGGGGGGTTATAAATGAAAAACTGTTTTTT.

This rearrangement joins TRBV2 to TRBJ2-1; 9 bases map to TRBD2. The V gene end was trimmed by 8 bases and the J gene end by 15 bases; junction bases not matched to a gene: 11. There are 12 residues in the CDR3. The V gene's germline CDR1 is SNHLY and CDR2 FYNNEI. The CDR3 DNA reads as TGTGCCAGCGCGGGGGGGCCCCCGTTACGGTTCTTC. Residues: CASAGGPPLRFF.

The rearrangement links TRBV10-3 to TRBJ2-7; D gene unclear. Germline CDR1 ENHRY, CDR2 SYGVKD. This CDR3 has 14 amino acids. V lost 3 bases and J lost 3, with 12 bases in between. The CDR3 DNA reads as TGTGCCATCAGTGAAAACCTAGAAATCTACGAGCAGTACTTC. Translating gives CAISENLEIYEQYF.

The rearrangement uses TRBV19 and TRBJ2-5; D not resolved. The V and J ends lost 6 bases and 7 bases respectively, with 15 bases between them. CDR1 and CDR2 from the germline V gene are LNHDA and SQIVND (reference sequence). This CDR3 region has 13 residues. In DNA, the CDR3 is TGTGCCAGTAGCCCCCTCCCCTCGGGGACCCAGTACTTC. Translated, it gives CASSPLPSGTQYF.

The chain links TRBV9 to TRBJ1-4; D is possibly TRBD1 (6 bases). V was clipped by 3 bases and J by 6 bases, with 12 bases between them. Germline CDR1 reads SGDLS; CDR2 reads YYNGEE. The CDR3 contains 14 residues. The CDR3 region is CASSAQGGDEKLFF. CDR3 in DNA: TGTGCCAGCAGCGCACAGGGTGGAGATGAAAAACTGTTTTTT.

V and J are TRBV5-1 and TRBJ2-5, with 15 nucleotides matching TRBD2. Germline V gene sequence: CDR1 SGHRS, CDR2 YFSETQ. The CDR3 contains 16 residues. Trimming took 2 bases from V and 5 from J; bases not matched to a gene: 4. The CDR3 DNA follows: TGCGCCAGCAGCTTACCCGGACTAGCGGGAGGGGAGACCCAGTACTTC. Its translation: CASSLPGLAGGETQYF.

This clone appeared a single time. The gene calls are TRBV9 and TRBJ2-2; 11 bases match TRBD2. V lost 2 bases to trimming and J lost 4 bases; unmatched junction nucleotides: 10. CDR1 SGDLS and CDR2 YYNGEE come from the germline V gene. The CDR3 contains 18 residues. This CDR3 is CASSVSGTSGVPTGELFF. The DNA for the CDR3 is TGTGCCAGCAGCGTTTCCGGGACTAGCGGTGTACCCACCGGGGAGCTGTTTTTT.

The chain combines TRBV6-1 with TRBJ2-5; no reliable D call. V was clipped by 3 bases and J by 3 bases, with 8 bases between them. Germline CDR1 reads MNHNS; CDR2 reads SASEGT. This CDR3 is 13 amino acids long. This chain's CDR3 is CASSDQQKETQYF. CDR3 coding DNA: TGTGCCAGCAGTGATCAACAGAAAGAGACCCAGTACTTC.

The chain has TRBV7-2 and TRBJ2-1; 7 nucleotides match TRBD1. Germline V gives CDR1 SGHTA, CDR2 FQGNSA. Losses at the gene ends were 5 bases for V and 7 bases for J; bases not matched to a gene: 8. The CDR3 sequence is 14 residues long. The CDR3 bases are TGTGCCAGCAGCCCGGACAGGAGACTTAATGAGCAGTTCTTC. It yields the protein CASSPDRRLNEQFF.

The chain couples TRBV4-1 to TRBJ1-4; D not certain. Per germline, CDR1 MGHRA and CDR2 YSYEKL. CDR3 size: 17 residues. V dropped 7 bases and J dropped 0 bases, with 18 bases sitting between them. CDR3 protein: CASTSGRGLATNEKLFF. The CDR3 DNA follows: TGCGCCAGCACCTCAGGACGTGGACTTGCAACTAATGAAAAACTGTTTTTT.

This chain uses TRBV7-3 with TRBJ2-2, with 8 positions matching TRBD1. The CDR3 consists of 16 residues. The ends lost 1 base at V and 6 bases at J; junction bases unmatched: 7. Germline V lookup: CDR1 SGHTA, CDR2 FQGTGA. CDR3 loop: CASSLMSRGQAGELFF. The CDR3 nucleotides are TGTGCCAGCAGCTTAATGAGCAGGGGGCAAGCCGGGGAGCTGTTTTTT.

The genes are TRBV24-1 and TRBJ2-1; 8 positions agree with TRBD1. Germline V gene sequence: CDR1 KGHDR, CDR2 SFDVKD. V was pared by 3 bases and J by 7 bases, with 7 bases of the junction left unmatched. The CDR3 is 15 amino acids. CDR3 bases: TGTGCCACCAGTGATGAGGGGCAGGGGGCGAATGAGCAGTTCTTC. Amino acids: CATSDEGQGANEQFF.

V gene TRBV6-5 combines with J gene TRBJ1-5; 8 bases line up with TRBD1. CDR1 MNHEY and CDR2 SVGAGI come from the germline V gene. Trimming took 6 bases from V and 2 from J; bases not matched to a gene: 3. The CDR3 contains 14 residues. The CDR3 loop is CASRKGQGNQPQHF. The DNA for the CDR3 is TGTGCCAGCAGAAAGGGACAGGGCAATCAGCCCCAGCATTTT.

This clone was seen only a few times. V is TRBV6-5 and J is TRBJ2-3, with D unclear. The CDR3 totals 13 residues. The V end was cut by 8 bases, the J end by 1 base, with 10 bases between. Germline V gene sequence: CDR1 MNHEY, CDR2 SVGAGI. CDR3 in amino acids: CASLRGGTDTQYF. The CDR3 nucleotides read TGTGCCAGCCTTCGCGGCGGCACAGATACGCAGTATTTT.

The rearrangement uses TRBV10-1 and TRBJ2-3; D might be TRBD2 (5 bases). V was trimmed by 0 bases and J by 0 bases, leaving 7 bases between them. Germline assignment: CDR1 WNHNN and CDR2 SYGVQD (reference sequence). The CDR3 spans 15 residues. The CDR3 DNA sequence: TGCGCCAGCAGTGAGTCGCGCGGGAGCACAGATACGCAGTATTTT. This sequence encodes CASSESRGSTDTQYF.

V is TRBV27 and J is TRBJ2-1, with D perhaps TRBD2 (7 bases). The germline V gene has CDR1 MNHEY and CDR2 SMNVEV (reference sequence). The CDR3 is made up of 15 amino acids. V lost 1 base to trimming and J lost 7 bases, with 14 bases between them. The CDR3 sequence is CASSLFAGASNEQFF. DNA for the CDR3: TGTGCCAGCAGTTTATTTGCGGGGGCGTCAAATGAGCAGTTCTTC.

The genes are TRBV28 and TRBJ1-1, with D maybe TRBD1 (5 bases). V dropped 3 bases and J dropped 1 base, with 12 bases sitting between them. CDR1 and CDR2 (germline): MDHEN, SYDVKM. The CDR3 covers 15 residues. Here the CDR3 reads CASSLFDRRNTEAFF. As DNA, the CDR3 is TGTGCCAGCAGTTTGTTCGACAGACGGAACACTGAAGCTTTCTTT.

The V call is TRBV7-9, the J call TRBJ1-1; D unresolved. V gave up 4 bases and J gave up 2 bases, with 8 bases separating them. This CDR3 comprises 13 residues. Germline V CDR1 and CDR2: SEHNR, FQNEAQ (reference sequence). This CDR3 reads CASSSLSNTEAFF. In DNA form, the CDR3 reads TGTGCCAGCAGCTCACTAAGCAACACTGAAGCTTTCTTT.

CDR3 sequence (DNA): TGTGCCAGCAGCAGAGCGGGAGGCTTCCCAGATACGCAGTATTTT. It yields the protein CASSRAGGFPDTQYF. V gene TRBV2 combines with J gene TRBJ2-3; TRBD2 aligns across 9 bases. The junction had 8 bases not matched to a gene; V was cut back by 6 bases and J by 4 bases. Germline V lookup: CDR1 SNHLY, CDR2 FYNNEI. This CDR3 has 15 amino acids.

Notes on this clone: A read error may produce the germline difference seen at one junction end. The genes are TRBV28 and TRBJ1-4; no definite D call. Germline V gene lookup returns CDR1 MDHEN and CDR2 SYDVKM. This CDR3 has 11 amino acids. Here the CDR3 reads CASSSRREGVF. The CDR3 region has the DNA TGTGCCAGCAGTTCCCGGCGGGAGGGCGTTTTT.

The chain uses TRBV7-6 and TRBJ2-7, with TRBD1 matching over 9 bases. The germline CDR1 and CDR2 sequences are SGHVS and FNYEAQ. This CDR3 region has 15 residues. J was trimmed by 2 bases and V by 1 base; bases with no gene match: 3. The CDR3: CASSLGQGGPYEQYF. CDR3 nucleotide sequence: TGTGCCAGCAGCTTAGGACAGGGGGGGCCCTACGAGCAGTACTTC.

This chain links TRBV18 with TRBJ2-7; 7 bases match TRBD1. V lost 3 bases, J lost 5 bases, and 10 bases stayed unmatched. Germline CDR1 is KGHSH and CDR2 is LQKENI. This CDR3 contains 15 residues. CDR3 sequence: CASSPTLGGRNEQYF. The CDR3 nucleotides read TGTGCCAGCTCACCCACTTTAGGGGGCAGGAACGAGCAGTACTTC.

The chain employs TRBV15 and TRBJ1-1; possible D gene TRBD1, 5 bases. V was clipped by 1 base and J by 6 bases, with 9 bases between them. Germline loops: CDR1 LNHNV, CDR2 YYDKDF (reference sequence). The CDR3 contains 13 residues. The CDR3: CATSRGVGAEAFF. CDR3 DNA: TGTGCCACCAGCAGAGGGGTAGGGGCTGAAGCTTTCTTT.

J is TRBJ1-1 and V is TRBV28; possible D gene TRBD1, 6 bases. The CDR3 has 16 residues. V shed 8 bases and J shed 1 base, with 20 bases lying between them. From germline, CDR1 is MDHEN and CDR2 SYDVKM. This chain's CDR3 is CASVSPADSPNTEAFF. The CDR3, as DNA: TGTGCCAGCGTTTCGCCGGCGGACAGCCCGAACACTGAAGCTTTCTTT. The full variable domain, in which reference TRBV28 and TRBJ1-1 provide the parts outside the CDR3, is DVKVTQSSRYLVKRTGEKVFLECVQDMDHENMFWYRQDPGLGLRLIYFSYDVKMKEKGDIPEGYSVSREKKERFSLILESASTNQTSMYLCASVSPADSPNTEAFFGQGTRLTVV.

The genes are TRBV11-3 and TRBJ1-2; the D is unclear. Germline-derived CDR1 and CDR2 are SGHNT and YENEEA. Between the trimmed V and J ends, which lost 2 bases and 3 bases, there was a span of 7 bases. The CDR3 is 13 amino acids. CDR3 bases: TGTGCCAGCAGCTTAAACGGAGACTATGGCTACACCTTC. It translates to CASSLNGDYGYTF.